This entry lists 26 T cell receptor beta chains sequenced from one sample in a study of cytomegalovirus exposure and HLA in healthy donors. PCR involved 60 Vbeta and 13 Jbeta primers. Assay used: immunoSEQ multiplex PCR; TCRdb lists only in-frame clones, some missing. The data contain over 65,000 clones, approximately 82% of them singletons. Sample: PBMCs. Every receptor here comes from a man aged 40-49 years in good health and CMV-seronegative.

J is TRBJ1-1 and V is TRBV19; 7 bases are a match to TRBD1. J gave up 3 bases and V 6 bases, and 10 bases lay outside the gene matches. Germline V gene lookup returns CDR1 LNHDA and CDR2 SQIVND (reference sequence). This CDR3 is built from 15 residues. The CDR3 DNA is TGTGCCAGTAGGGGCCCGACAGGGATCTACACTGAAGCTTTCTTT. Translated: CASRGPTGIYTEAFF.

This sequence joins TRBV6-5 and TRBJ1-2, with D possibly being TRBD1 (5 bases). The CDR3 consists of 16 residues. CDR1 MNHEY and CDR2 SVGAGI come from the germline V gene. Trimming left V 2 bases short and J 7 bases short, with 20 bases between. The CDR3 here is CASSYRPGGGGGGYTF. In nucleotides, the CDR3 is TGTGCCAGCAGTTACCGCCCCGGGGGAGGCGGAGGTGGCTACACCTTC.

J is TRBJ2-1 and V is TRBV28; TRBD2 aligns across 15 bases. V gave up 5 bases and J gave up 4 bases; unmatched junction bases: 6. The CDR3 is made up of 17 amino acids. Per the germline V gene, CDR1 is MDHEN and CDR2 is SYDVKM. The DNA for the CDR3 is TGTGCCAGCAGTCGGAGGACTAGCGGGAGGGAATACAATGAGCAGTTCTTC. It codes for CASSRRTSGREYNEQFF.

This chain connects TRBV27 to TRBJ1-2, with 8 positions matching TRBD1. The CDR3 has 15 residues. CDR1 and CDR2 (germline): MNHEY, SMNVEV (reference sequence). Germline trimming cut 0 bases from V and 8 bases from J; bases unmatched to any gene: 8. DNA for the CDR3: TGTGCCAGCAGTTTATCGGTCCAGGGGGCCAGGGGCTACACCTTC. Encoded protein: CASSLSVQGARGYTF.

This clone has a single count. This chain joins TRBV18 and TRBJ2-7; D is uncertain. Trimming stripped 1 base from V and 7 bases from J, with 17 bases between. Germline V gives CDR1 KGHSH, CDR2 LQKENI. This CDR3 region has 15 residues. As DNA, the CDR3 is TGTGCCAGCTCACCACTCGTTACGGGTGAAGGAGAGCAGTACTTC. Protein sequence: CASSPLVTGEGEQYF.

The J gene is TRBJ2-1, the V gene TRBV5-4, with TRBD2 matching 12 bases. J was trimmed by 8 bases and V by 4 bases; bases with no gene match: 7. This CDR3 contains 15 residues. Germline V gene data show CDR1 as SGHNT and CDR2 as YYREEE (reference sequence). This CDR3 is CASSPTSGGLDEQFF. The CDR3 bases are TGTGCCAGCAGCCCGACTAGCGGGGGTTTGGATGAGCAGTTCTTC.

The rearrangement joins TRBV28 to TRBJ1-3, with D unclear. Between the trimmed V and J ends, which lost 6 bases and 0 bases, there was a span of 18 bases. CDR1 is MDHEN and CDR2 is SYDVKM in the germline V gene. The CDR3 totals 17 residues. This chain's CDR3 is CASRARVRGNSGNTIYF. Here the CDR3 DNA reads TGTGCCAGCAGAGCCCGGGTCCGGGGAAACTCTGGAAACACCATATATTTT.

V and J are TRBV15 and TRBJ2-7; TRBD1 is a possible D gene (5 bases). Germline V gives CDR1 LNHNV, CDR2 YYDKDF (reference sequence). V gave up 2 bases and J gave up 2 bases, with 7 bases separating them. The CDR3 has 13 residues. CDR3: CATSRTRAYEQYF. CDR3 coding DNA: TGTGCCACCAGCAGAACCAGGGCCTACGAGCAGTACTTC.

This clone was found a few times. The rearrangement joins TRBV29-1 to TRBJ2-1; a possible D gene is TRBD2 (6 bases). This CDR3 comprises 12 residues. Germline V gives CDR1 SQVTM, CDR2 ANQGSEA. Trimming took off 7 bases at V and 10 bases at J, with 17 bases between the two ends. The CDR3: CSAGLLTGEQFF. DNA of the CDR3: TGCAGCGCCGGACTACTCACGGGAGAGCAGTTCTTC.

The rearrangement joins TRBV6-5 to TRBJ2-7, with 7 positions matching TRBD1. V lost 6 bases, J lost 4 bases, and 12 bases stayed unmatched. Germline values: CDR1 MNHEY, CDR2 SVGAGI. The CDR3 totals 15 residues. The CDR3 coding sequence is TGTGCCAGCAGCTTATCCGGGACAGCGATTTACGAGCAGTACTTC. It is translated as CASSLSGTAIYEQYF.

The rearrangement uses TRBV5-4 and TRBJ2-5, with 7 positions matching TRBD2. Germline CDR1 is SGHNT and CDR2 is YYREEE (reference sequence). This CDR3 has 14 amino acids. Trimming took 3 bases from V and 5 from J; bases not matched to a gene: 7. This chain's CDR3 is CASSSPSGDETQYF. CDR3 nucleotides: TGTGCCAGCAGCTCCCCAAGCGGGGACGAGACCCAGTACTTC.

V usage is TRBV4-2 and J usage is TRBJ2-1; 9 bases are shared with TRBD1. J gave up 3 bases and V 0 bases, and 3 bases lay outside the gene matches. The CDR3 covers 16 residues. Germline V gene data show CDR1 as LGHNA and CDR2 as YNFKEQ. The CDR3 loop reads CASSQERQGVYNEQFF. For the CDR3, the DNA is TGTGCCAGCAGCCAAGAAAGACAGGGGGTCTACAATGAGCAGTTCTTC.

The chain joins TRBV5-1 to TRBJ2-7, with D possibly matching TRBD1 (5 bases). From germline, CDR1 is SGHRS and CDR2 YFSETQ. The V and J ends lost 0 bases and 3 bases respectively, with 10 bases between them. The CDR3 is 14 amino acids. CDR3 sequence: CASSLGRGYYEQYF. The CDR3 DNA is TGCGCCAGCAGCTTGGGAAGGGGATACTACGAGCAGTACTTC. The full variable domain, rest sourced from reference TRBV5-1 and TRBJ2-7, is KAGVTQTPRYLIKTRGQQVTLSCSPISGHRSVSWYQQTPGQGLQFLFEYFSETQRNKGNFPGRFSGRQFSNSRSEMNVSTLELGDSALYLCASSLGRGYYEQYFGPGTRLTVT.

This chain connects TRBV2 to TRBJ2-7; 7 bases are a match to TRBD2. This CDR3 spans 13 amino acids. V trimming: 8 bases; J trimming: 3 bases; junction bases outside the gene matches: 7. Germline loops: CDR1 SNHLY, CDR2 FYNNEI. CDR3 nucleotide sequence: TGTGCCAGCCGGGGGGTCGGGGGCTACGAGCAGTACTTC. Translation: CASRGVGGYEQYF.

The chain couples TRBV5-1 to TRBJ2-2, with 8 bases lining up with TRBD2. V dropped 1 base and J dropped 3; count of bases not matched to a gene: 8. From germline, CDR1 is SGHRS and CDR2 YFSETQ. The CDR3 covers 17 residues. For the CDR3, the DNA is TGCGCCAGCAGCTTGCTGCACGGGGGGGCCCACACCGGGGAGCTGTTTTTT. This translates into CASSLLHGGAHTGELFF.

V gene TRBV9 combines with J gene TRBJ1-4; tentative D call: TRBD1 (5 bases). There are 15 residues in the CDR3. Germline V gene data show CDR1 as SGDLS and CDR2 as YYNGEE. Trimming took off 4 bases at V and 5 bases at J, with 15 bases between the two ends. This CDR3 reads CASSRDFPSNEKLFF. CDR3 DNA: TGTGCCAGCAGCCGGGACTTCCCGTCGAATGAAAAACTGTTTTTT. Full variable domain (outside the CDR3, taken from reference TRBV9 and TRBJ1-4): DSGVTQTPKHLITATGQRVTLRCSPRSGDLSVYWYQQSLDQGLQFLIQYYNGEERAKGNILERFSAQQFPDLHSELNLSSLELGDSALYFCASSRDFPSNEKLFFGSGTQLSVL.

The chain recombines TRBV28 with TRBJ1-2, with 8 bases matching TRBD1. The CDR3 consists of 15 residues. Germline V CDR1 and CDR2: MDHEN, SYDVKM. Trimming cost V 6 bases and J 4 bases; bases outside gene matches: 10. CDR3 residues: CASSHPQGAPYGYTF. The CDR3 nucleotides are TGTGCCAGCAGCCATCCGCAGGGGGCCCCCTATGGCTACACCTTC.

The chain links TRBV10-3 to TRBJ1-1, with 9 bases that match TRBD1. The ends lost 7 bases at V and 8 bases at J; junction bases unmatched: 2. Germline V gene data show CDR1 as ENHRY and CDR2 as SYGVKD. This CDR3 is built from 11 residues. CDR3: CAITGTGEAFF. The CDR3 bases are TGTGCCATCACAGGGACAGGGGAAGCTTTCTTT.

The genes are TRBV6-1 and TRBJ2-7; 9 bases fit TRBD2. Germline loops: CDR1 MNHNS, CDR2 SASEGT. This CDR3 is built from 15 residues. V was clipped by 2 bases and J by 5 bases; unmatched bases: 7. This CDR3 reads CASSENKREANEQYF. CDR3 bases: TGTGCCAGCAGTGAAAACAAGCGGGAGGCGAACGAGCAGTACTTC.

The CDR3: CASRSRDAFNYEQYF. The CDR3 DNA sequence: TGTGCCAGTAGGTCGCGGGACGCGTTCAACTACGAGCAGTACTTC. The V gene is TRBV28, the J gene TRBJ2-7, with D possibly being TRBD2 (6 bases). With 9 bases removed from V and 3 bases from J, the gap between germline ends came to 21 bases. Germline V CDR1 and CDR2: MDHEN, SYDVKM. The CDR3 runs 15 residues. Based on the CDR3 plus reference TRBV28 and TRBJ2-7, the full variable domain is DVKVTQSSRYLVKRTGEKVFLECVQDMDHENMFWYRQDPGLGLRLIYFSYDVKMKEKGDIPEGYSVSREKKERFSLILESASTNQTSMYLCASRSRDAFNYEQYFGPGTRLTVT.

A few counts support this clone. The chain couples TRBV2 to TRBJ2-4, with no clear D. The germline gives CDR1 SNHLY, CDR2 FYNNEI. V was pared by 3 bases and J by 6 bases, with 21 bases between. This CDR3 has 17 amino acids. This chain's CDR3 is CASSDSILSEDGNIQYF. CDR3 DNA: TGTGCCAGCAGTGACTCTATTTTATCAGAGGATGGAAACATTCAGTACTTC. Together with reference TRBV2 and TRBJ2-4, the CDR3 gives the full variable domain: EPEVTQTPSHQVTQMGQEVILRCVPISNHLYFYWYRQILGQKVEFLVSFYNNEISEKSEIFDDQFSVERPDGSNFTLKIRSTKLEDSAMYFCASSDSILSEDGNIQYFGAGTRLSVL.

The rearrangement links TRBV28 to TRBJ1-2; 9 bases agree with TRBD1. The CDR3 has 15 amino acids. CDR1 is MDHEN, CDR2 SYDVKM, per germline. The V segment lost 3 bases and the J segment 7 bases; nucleotides outside the gene matches: 9. The CDR3 protein is CASSLSPGQGGGYTF. CDR3 bases: TGTGCCAGCAGTTTGTCCCCGGGACAGGGAGGTGGCTACACCTTC.

The gene calls are TRBV7-3 and TRBJ2-1, with 10 bases aligning to TRBD2. Unmatched junction bases numbered 10, after V lost 1 base and J lost 4 bases. This CDR3 is 18 amino acids long. Germline CDR1 is SGHTA and CDR2 is FQGTGA. CDR3 in amino acids: CASSLRFSGTSEYNEQFF. The CDR3, as DNA: TGTGCCAGCAGCTTAAGGTTTTCGGGGACTAGCGAGTACAATGAGCAGTTCTTC. The whole variable domain, remainder taken from reference TRBV7-3 and TRBJ2-1, is GAGVSQTPSNKVTEKGKYVELRCDPISGHTALYWYRQSLGQGPEFLIYFQGTGAADDSGLPNDRFFAVRPEGSVSTLKIQRTERGDSAVYLCASSLRFSGTSEYNEQFFGPGTRLTVL.

This clone was seen more than once but under ten times. The genes are TRBV28 and TRBJ1-4, with D perhaps matching TRBD1 (5 bases). The CDR3 is made up of 15 amino acids. The germline gives CDR1 MDHEN, CDR2 SYDVKM. V lost 6 bases, J lost 8 bases, and 19 bases lay in between. CDR3 bases: TGTGCCAGCAGCCCCCTCGACCGACAGAGGGAAAAACTGTTTTTT. Encoded protein: CASSPLDRQREKLFF.

This chain connects TRBV5-4 to TRBJ2-2; 11 bases agree with TRBD2. Losses at the gene ends were 3 bases for V and 4 bases for J; bases not matched to a gene: 11. The CDR3 covers 18 residues. From germline, CDR1 is SGHNT and CDR2 YYREEE (reference sequence). Here the CDR3 reads CASSSGWGLADPTGELFF. The CDR3 region has the DNA TGTGCCAGCAGCTCCGGCTGGGGACTAGCGGACCCCACCGGGGAGCTGTTTTTT.

The rearrangement joins TRBV6-1 to TRBJ2-7; D call uncertain. CDR3 size: 12 residues. Trimming shortened V by 4 bases and J by 3 bases, and 7 bases separated the two germline ends. Germline CDR1 is MNHNS and CDR2 is SASEGT. The CDR3, as DNA: TGTGCCAGCAGTGTACAGAACTACGAGCAGTACTTC. It yields the protein CASSVQNYEQYF.